The entry below gives a single TCR beta chain sequence along with its context. Authors' methods: Reference gene primer amplification in the assay estimated nucleated cell counts. Sequencing used immunoSEQ multiplex PCR; TCRdb keeps in-frame clones, though not all of them. V and J calls and clone size follow that table, whereas D and trimming were derived from the DNA. The table has hundreds of thousands of clones, over 70% seen once. The CDR3 length is 15 residues. Trimming pared 1 base from V and 8 bases from J, leaving 14 bases between. In germline, CDR1 is LGHDT, CDR2 YNNKEL (reference sequence). The data were obtained in a study of blood T cell repertoires in COVID-19. Turning to the study itself: Sites across the United States, Italy and Spain contributed samples from acute and convalescent COVID-19. PBMCs, B-cell-depleted T cells, or T cells were the source of the cDNA or gDNA that made up the material.

The receptor's source is a woman aged 45-65 years with acute or convalescent COVID-19. The specimen was peripheral blood. This chain links TRBV3-1 (or the pseudogene TRBV3-2) with TRBJ1-4, with D tentatively TRBD1 (6 bases). CDR3 coding DNA: TGTGCCAGCAGCCAAGGAGGACAGCCGGGGGAAAAACTGTTTTTT. Translating gives CASSQGGQPGEKLFF.